Below, one TCR beta chain is given with its context. Its antigen specificity is not known. Base qualities are not at hand, and no much larger clone is one base apart. In the ViraFEST assay, PBMC were stimulated with viral peptide pools, and TCR sequencing was then used to find antigen-specific CD4+ T cell clonotypes based on their expansion. After around eleven days of culture, CD4+ T cells were isolated with the EasySep CD4+ T cell isolation kit. Healthy vaccine recipients had no prior SARS-CoV-2 infection, confirmed by negative nucleocapsid antibodies before and after vaccination. Each well held around 2 million PBMC cultured in IMDM containing approximately 5% human AB serum, around 9.3 IU/ml IL-2 and gentamicin, along with approximately 10 ug/ml peptides. Half of the culture medium was replaced with fresh IL-2-containing medium on days 3 and 7. Unless noted otherwise, every peptide stimulation condition was grown in triplicate wells. Using Ficoll-Paque Plus gradient centrifugation, PBMC were separated from whole blood and then either used fresh or cryopreserved at -140C. The spike proteins of SARS-CoV-2 and of the common cold coronaviruses HCoV-NL63, HCoV-OC43 and HCoV-229E were spanned by overlapping peptide pools. The QIAamp micro DNA kit was used to extract genomic DNA from the cultured CD4+ T cells.

Clipping removes 5 bases from V and 0 bases from J, with 5 as the unmatched junction base count. Per the germline V gene, SGHTA is the CDR1 and FQGTGA is the CDR2. Its CDR3 holds 16 amino acids, cysteine through phenylalanine. CDR3 DNA is the only sequence kept; it has 48 bases, read in frame from the first base. Libraries came from the immunoSEQ multiplex PCR assay. DNA from the CD4+ T cells that had been cultured and isolated underwent TCR beta CDR3 sequencing. Concerning the study's data processing: Non-productive TCR sequences were discarded, and reads were trimmed to the CDR3 region, with only CDR3s of 7 or more amino acids retained. The MANAFEST web app was used to pick out antigen-specific clonotypes by comparing their expansion in peptide wells with that in reference cultures. To be called positive, a clone needed expansion at FDR<0.05 compared with the reference and with all other wells, an odds ratio greater than 5, and a frequency greater than 0.1% in two replicate wells. A clonotype was called cross-reactive if it was significantly expanded both in SARS-CoV-2 spike wells and in at least one common cold coronavirus spike condition. Using the stringdist R package, CDR3 similarity was measured by Levenshtein distance, and unrooted trees were constructed with ape in R 3.6.1. TCRdb took over this immuneACCESS table, retaining in-frame rearrangements with V and J assigned. Such tables are incomplete; in checked studies, under half of the missing clones stem from an unresolved V gene, and the remainder is unexplained. The DNA was the basis for D and trimming; V, J and clone size are from that table. The sample table holds roughly 42,000 clones, of which 77% were seen once. The ten largest make up roughly 3.1% of the sample.

This specimen comes from a study of vaccination effects on CD4 cells after COVID-19 (dated by TCRdb to the early 2020s). At the level of the whole study: Two doses of either the BNT162b2 or the mRNA-1273 mRNA SARS-CoV-2 vaccine were administered to participants. The study compared SARS-CoV-2 spike-specific CD4+ TCR repertoires before and after mRNA vaccination in COVID-19 convalescent patients and infection-naive vaccine recipients. A total of around eleven COVID-19 convalescent patients and a handful of SARS-CoV-2-naive healthy vaccine recipients were included in the full study. In the study, cultures from other donors were sequenced using the Oncomine TCR Beta short-read assay on an Illumina iSeq 100.

On the study overall, not on this receptor specifically: Among healthy vaccine recipients, nearly all vaccine-induced clones were SARS-CoV-2 mono-reactive, and just 1 of 255 was cross-reactive with common cold coronaviruses. Clones induced by infection and clones induced by vaccination both contracted markedly at late timepoints after vaccination, which fits with T cell responses waning over time. Limitations of the study were the small number of convalescent patients and the absence of early post-infection timepoints.

The clonotype comes from a human donor who received a COVID-19 vaccine. This specimen consisted of CD4+ T cells from PBMCs cultured with HCoV-NL63 spike peptides, obtained before COVID-19 vaccination. What this sample's cell subset or site label stands for: HCoV-NL63 spike overlapping peptide pool stimulation. Recombination joined TRBV7-3 with TRBJ2-1; TRBD2 fits 9 bases in the junction. The CDR3 loop reads CASSVTSGVSYNEQFF. The nucleotide sequence is given as TGTGCCAGCAGCGTGACTAGCGGTGTCTCCTACAATGAGCAGTTCTTC.